This TCR beta chain was identified in a study of CXCR3-negative and CXCR3-positive naive CD8 T cells. Study summary: Sequencing gave some 140 million TRB reads overall, about 1.5 +/- 0.3 million per library.

In preparing the TRB cDNA libraries, 5' RACE with UMI labels was used. TCRdb reprocessed the 5' RACE reads and keeps a single row for each CDR3 protein, giving no DNA. The repertoire shows over 100,000 distinct CDR3 sequences; the top ten hold less than 0.55%. The CDR3 contains 15 residues. Sequencing input: naive CXCR3- CD8+ T cells from blood. Regarding subset: CD45RO-CCR7+CD27+CD95- naive CD8+ T cells lacking CXCR3 (TNR3-). The sequence was collected from a human donor in good health. Some clones in this sample may be carry-over from other donors' samples. The gene calls are TRBV12-3 or TRBV12-4 and TRBJ1-5; TCRdb proposes TRBD1, but this gene call is untestable without DNA. The CDR3 is CASSSSGTAHQPQHF.